The entry below describes one TCR beta chain. V lost 6 bases and J lost 12, with 9 bases in between. The CDR3 is 10 residues long. The germline gives CDR1 SNHLY, CDR2 FYNNEI. The data are from a study of shared clonotypes between healthy human individuals. The protocol was immunoSEQ multiplex PCR, while the TCRdb copy is restricted to in-frame clones and leaves out a portion. This table holds fewer than 850,000 clones, 90% to 97% found once. Terminally differentiated effector memory CD45RA+ cells were excluded by CCR7 positive selection of CD45RO-negative cells. What was sequenced was naive CD8+ T cells sorted from blood. The rearrangement links TRBV2 to TRBJ2-1; D is unresolved. The TCR comes from a young man in good health. DNA for the CDR3: TGTGCCAGCAGGGGAATTTGGCAGTTCTTC. The encoded protein is CASRGIWQFF.